This entry lists 15 T cell receptor beta chains sequenced from one sample in a study of brain T cells in children with intractable seizures listed by TCRdb under 2021. Library preparation was by the immunoSEQ multiplex PCR assay. Not all clones reach the TCRdb copy of this immuneACCESS table, which keeps in-frame sequences only. Checked studies attribute under half of the gap to unresolved V genes and leave the rest unexplained. For this sample there are approximately 110,000 clones; approximately 94% appear just once. Of the sample, more than 3% is held by the ten largest clones. The label giving this sample's time point can be read as: resected brain tissue, or blood drawn just prior to surgery. The sample consisted of peripheral blood, taken at surgery. These receptor sequences come from a boy in the first two years of life with hemimegalencephaly and intractable seizures.

V is TRBV10-3 and J is TRBJ1-5, with 9 bases fitting TRBD1. Germline CDR1 and CDR2: ENHRY and SYGVKD. The CDR3 is 18 amino acids. Unmatched junction bases numbered 10, after V lost 4 bases and J lost 0 bases. As DNA, the CDR3 is TGTGCCATCAGTGGTTCGTCACAGGGGGCTTATAGCAATCAGCCCCAGCATTTT. It encodes CAISGSSQGAYSNQPQHF.

V usage is TRBV7-2 and J usage is TRBJ2-5, with 7 bases that match TRBD1. Looked up from germline, CDR1 is SGHTA and CDR2 is FQGNSA. The V segment lost 0 bases and the J segment 1 base; nucleotides outside the gene matches: 8. The CDR3 totals 17 residues. Here the CDR3 reads CASSLAPPRTGQETQYF. The CDR3 DNA sequence: TGTGCCAGCAGCTTAGCACCACCCAGGACAGGCCAAGAGACCCAGTACTTC.

The CDR3 loop reads CASSPISGAVNYNEQFF. The CDR3 DNA follows: TGTGCCAGCTCACCAATTTCTGGGGCAGTTAATTACAATGAGCAGTTCTTC. This rearrangement joins TRBV18 to TRBJ2-1, with TRBD1 as a possible D gene (5 bases). Germline assignment: CDR1 KGHSH and CDR2 LQKENI. CDR3 length: 17 residues. V was cut by 2 bases and J by 4 bases, with 18 bases left in between.

J is TRBJ1-1 and V is TRBV28; D unclear. V was clipped by 1 base and J by 8 bases, with 8 bases between them. CDR1 is MDHEN and CDR2 is SYDVKM in the germline V gene. This CDR3 is built from 12 residues. The CDR3 reads CASSLLGREAFF. The CDR3 DNA sequence: TGTGCCAGCAGTTTATTGGGGAGGGAAGCTTTCTTT.

The chain combines TRBV10-3 with TRBJ1-4; D remains ambiguous. V lost 10 bases, J lost 8 bases, and 8 bases lay in between. Germline V CDR1 and CDR2: ENHRY, SYGVKD. The CDR3 extends over 10 amino acids. CDR3 sequence reads: CAKTGEKLFF. The CDR3 nucleotides read TGTGCCAAAACCGGGGAAAAACTGTTTTTT.

The chain carries TRBV9 and TRBJ2-1, with 9 nucleotides matching TRBD1. The CDR3 extends over 15 amino acids. The germline gives CDR1 SGDLS, CDR2 YYNGEE. V was clipped by 3 bases and J by 3 bases; unmatched bases: 4. CDR3 in amino acids: CASSASGQGYNEQFF. The CDR3 DNA follows: TGTGCCAGCAGCGCCTCGGGACAGGGCTACAATGAGCAGTTCTTC.

V gene TRBV5-1 combines with J gene TRBJ1-2; TRBD1 aligns across 9 bases. Germline V gives CDR1 SGHRS, CDR2 YFSETQ. Germline trimming cut 4 bases from V and 8 bases from J; bases unmatched to any gene: 9. This CDR3 region has 14 residues. The CDR3 DNA reads as TGCGCCAGCAGCATGGACAGGGGAAGGAACGGCTACACCTTC. This gives the protein CASSMDRGRNGYTF.

This rearrangement joins TRBV6-1 to TRBJ2-7; D possibly matches TRBD1 or TRBD2 (5 bases each). V was shortened by 3 bases and J by 3 bases, with 6 bases between the two germline ends. Germline CDR1 MNHNS, CDR2 SASEGT. CDR3 size: 12 residues. The CDR3 protein is CASSEGVYEQYF. Here the CDR3 DNA reads TGTGCCAGCAGTGAGGGGGTCTACGAGCAGTACTTC.

This chain joins TRBV6-6 and TRBJ2-1; the D gene could be TRBD1 or TRBD2 (5 bases each). The CDR3 has 14 residues. Trimming stripped 6 bases from V and 3 bases from J, with 12 bases between. The germline CDR1 and CDR2 sequences are MNHNY and SVGAGI (reference sequence). The CDR3 nucleotides read TGTGCCAGCAGCTCCTGGGGGAACTACAATGAGCAGTTCTTC. Its translation is CASSSWGNYNEQFF.

The chain combines TRBV4-3 with TRBJ2-3, with TRBD2 matching 7 bases. V was clipped by 4 bases and J by 0 bases; unmatched bases: 4. The germline CDR1 and CDR2 sequences are LGHNA and YSLEER. The CDR3 covers 15 residues. CDR3 in amino acids: CASSPGSGSTDTQYF. CDR3 nucleotides: TGCGCCAGCAGCCCGGGTAGCGGGAGCACAGATACGCAGTATTTT.

The gene calls are TRBV5-4 and TRBJ2-7; perhaps TRBD2 as D (6 bases). The V end lost 7 bases, the J end lost 0 bases, and 14 bases lay between the germline ends. Germline loops: CDR1 SGHNT, CDR2 YYREEE (reference sequence). The CDR3 has 14 amino acids. The CDR3 bases are TGTGCCAGCCGACTGCACGGGAGCTCCTACGAGCAGTACTTC. Amino acid sequence: CASRLHGSSYEQYF. The variable domain in full, with the rest retrieved from reference TRBV5-4 and TRBJ2-7, is ETGVTQSPTHLIKTRGQQVTLRCSSQSGHNTVSWYQQALGQGPQFIFQYYREEENGRGNFPPRFSGLQFPNYSSELNVNALELDDSALYLCASRLHGSSYEQYFGPGTRLTVT.

The rearrangement links TRBV7-2 to TRBJ2-7; either TRBD1 or TRBD2 may fit D (5 bases each). The CDR3 consists of 15 residues. Trimming pared 1 base from V and 0 bases from J, leaving 10 bases between. The V gene's germline CDR1 is SGHTA and CDR2 FQGNSA. The CDR3 is CASSLVVGDSYEQYF. The CDR3 DNA sequence: TGTGCCAGCAGCTTAGTGGTGGGGGACTCCTACGAGCAGTACTTC.

The CDR3 DNA is TGTGCCAGTAGTATTTTACCAAGCGGGGCCAACACCGGGGAGCTGTTTTTT. This translates into CASSILPSGANTGELFF. The V gene is TRBV19, the J gene TRBJ2-2; 7 positions match TRBD2. Germline loops: CDR1 LNHDA, CDR2 SQIVND (reference sequence). The CDR3 consists of 17 residues. V lost 3 bases and J lost 2; bases outside the gene matches: 9.

The chain uses TRBV6-5 and TRBJ2-7; TRBD1 matches at 8 bases. CDR1 MNHEY and CDR2 SVGAGI come from the germline V gene. V trimming: 0 bases; J trimming: 2 bases; junction bases outside the gene matches: 3. The CDR3 runs 15 residues. The CDR3 spells CASSYSRDRTYEQYF. The CDR3 nucleotides are TGTGCCAGCAGTTACTCCCGGGACAGGACCTACGAGCAGTACTTC.

V usage is TRBV6-1 and J usage is TRBJ2-7; 7 bases are a match to TRBD2. Trimming at V came to 3 bases and at J to 2 bases, leaving 4 bases not matched to a gene. There are 14 residues in the CDR3. Per the germline V gene, CDR1 is MNHNS and CDR2 is SASEGT. CDR3 region: CASSESSGPYEQYF. CDR3 nucleotide sequence: TGTGCCAGCAGTGAGTCTAGCGGCCCCTACGAGCAGTACTTC.